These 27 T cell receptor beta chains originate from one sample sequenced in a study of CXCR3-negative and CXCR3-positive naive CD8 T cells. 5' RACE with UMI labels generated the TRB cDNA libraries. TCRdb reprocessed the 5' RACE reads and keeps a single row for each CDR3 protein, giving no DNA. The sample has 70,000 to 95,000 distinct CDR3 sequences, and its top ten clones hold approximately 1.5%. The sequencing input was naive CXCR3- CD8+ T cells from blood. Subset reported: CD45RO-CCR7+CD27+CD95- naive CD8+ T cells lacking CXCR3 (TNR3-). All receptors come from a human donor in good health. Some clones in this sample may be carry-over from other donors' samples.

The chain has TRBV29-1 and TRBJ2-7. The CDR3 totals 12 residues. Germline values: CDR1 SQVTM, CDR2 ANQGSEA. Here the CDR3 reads CSVEVRSYEQYF.

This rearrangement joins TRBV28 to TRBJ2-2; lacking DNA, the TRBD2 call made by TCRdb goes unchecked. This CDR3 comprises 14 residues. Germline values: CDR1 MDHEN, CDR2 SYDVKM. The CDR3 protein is CASSLRLAGGELFF.

The CDR3 sequence: CASSVSPANPQSYEQYF. V gene TRBV9 combines with J gene TRBJ2-7; TCRdb names TRBD1, which stays unverified in the absence of DNA. The germline V gene encodes CDR1 SGDLS and CDR2 YYNGEE. The CDR3 extends over 17 amino acids.

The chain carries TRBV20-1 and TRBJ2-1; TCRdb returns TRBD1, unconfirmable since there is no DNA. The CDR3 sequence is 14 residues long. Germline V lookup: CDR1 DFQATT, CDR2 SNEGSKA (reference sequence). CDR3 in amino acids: CSAPGVVFHNEQFF.

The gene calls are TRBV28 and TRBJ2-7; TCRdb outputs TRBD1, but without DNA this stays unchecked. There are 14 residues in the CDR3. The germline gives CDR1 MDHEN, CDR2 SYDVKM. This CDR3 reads CASSFSPGPYEQYF. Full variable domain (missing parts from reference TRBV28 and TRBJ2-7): DVKVTQSSRYLVKRTGEKVFLECVQDMDHENMFWYRQDPGLGLRLIYFSYDVKMKEKGDIPEGYSVSREKKERFSLILESASTNQTSMYLCASSFSPGPYEQYFGPGTRLTVT.

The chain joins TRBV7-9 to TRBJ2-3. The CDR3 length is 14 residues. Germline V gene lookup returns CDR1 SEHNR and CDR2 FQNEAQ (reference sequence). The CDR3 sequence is CASSLGSGTDTQYF.

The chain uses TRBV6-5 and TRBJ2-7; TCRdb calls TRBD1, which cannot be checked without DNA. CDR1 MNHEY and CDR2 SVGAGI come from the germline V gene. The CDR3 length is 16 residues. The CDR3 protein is CDSSPPPGSFFYEQYF.

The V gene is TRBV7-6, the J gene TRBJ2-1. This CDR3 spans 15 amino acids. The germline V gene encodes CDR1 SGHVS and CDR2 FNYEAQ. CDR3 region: CASSSNRAQYNEQFF.

The CDR3 protein is CASSPSRGGAKDTEAFF. This rearrangement joins TRBV7-6 to TRBJ1-1; TCRdb's D call, TRBD1, is unchecked because there is no DNA. CDR1 SGHVS and CDR2 FNYEAQ come from the germline V gene. The CDR3 spans 17 residues.

This CDR3 reads CASSFSGGYQETQYF. The rearrangement links TRBV7-3 to TRBJ2-5. CDR3 length: 15 amino acids. Germline lookup yields CDR1 SGHTA and CDR2 FQGTGA.

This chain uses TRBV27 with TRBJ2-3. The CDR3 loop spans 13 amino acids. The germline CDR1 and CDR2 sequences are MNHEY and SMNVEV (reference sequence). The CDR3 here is CASSLRGTDTQYF.

The CDR3 spells CASTEAQAMNTEAFF. The chain is built from TRBV7-9 and TRBJ1-1. CDR1 SEHNR and CDR2 FQNEAQ come from the germline V gene (reference sequence). The CDR3 extends over 15 amino acids.

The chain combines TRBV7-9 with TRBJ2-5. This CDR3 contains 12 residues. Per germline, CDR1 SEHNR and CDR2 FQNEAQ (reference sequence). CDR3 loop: CASSLAQGTQYF.

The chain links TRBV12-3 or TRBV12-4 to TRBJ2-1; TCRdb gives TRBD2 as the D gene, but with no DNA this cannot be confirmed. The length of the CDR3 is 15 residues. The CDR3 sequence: CASSLAGEGLDEQFF.

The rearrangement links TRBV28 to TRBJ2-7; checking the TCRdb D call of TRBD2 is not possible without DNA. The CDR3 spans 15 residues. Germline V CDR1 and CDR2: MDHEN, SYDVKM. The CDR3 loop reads CASSPEAGGPYEQYF.

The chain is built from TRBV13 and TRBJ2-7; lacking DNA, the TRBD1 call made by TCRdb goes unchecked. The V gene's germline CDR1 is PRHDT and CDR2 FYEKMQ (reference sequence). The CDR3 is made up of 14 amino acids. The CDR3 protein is CASSSDRESYEQYF.

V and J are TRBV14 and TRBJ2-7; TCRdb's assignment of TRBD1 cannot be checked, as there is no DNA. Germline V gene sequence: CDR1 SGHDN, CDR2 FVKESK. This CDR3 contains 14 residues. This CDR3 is CASSQGAGPYEQYF. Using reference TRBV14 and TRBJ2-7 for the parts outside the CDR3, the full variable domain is EAGVTQFPSHSVIEKGQTVTLRCDPISGHDNLYWYRRVMGKEIKFLLHFVKESKQDESGMPNNRFLAERTGGTYSTLKVQPAELEDSGVYFCASSQGAGPYEQYFGPGTRLTVT.

CDR3 residues: CSGGPFSGGAQETQYF. J is TRBJ2-5 and V is TRBV29-1; TCRdb's D gene call, TRBD2, goes unchecked for lack of DNA. The CDR3 covers 16 residues. Germline V lookup: CDR1 SQVTM, CDR2 ANQGSEA.

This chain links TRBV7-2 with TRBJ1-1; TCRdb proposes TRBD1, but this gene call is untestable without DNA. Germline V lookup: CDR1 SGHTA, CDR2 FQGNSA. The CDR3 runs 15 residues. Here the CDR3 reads CASSPPRGQRTEAFF.

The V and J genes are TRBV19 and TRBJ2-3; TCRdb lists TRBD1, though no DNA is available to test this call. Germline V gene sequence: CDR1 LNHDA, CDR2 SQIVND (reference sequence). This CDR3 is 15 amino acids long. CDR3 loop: CASTPEEDTTDTQYF. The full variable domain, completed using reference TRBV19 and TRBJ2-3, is DGGITQSPKYLFRKEGQNVTLSCEQNLNHDAMYWYRQDPGQGLRLIYYSQIVNDFQKGDIAEGYSVSREKKESFPLTVTSAQKNPTAFYLCASTPEEDTTDTQYFGPGTRLTVL.

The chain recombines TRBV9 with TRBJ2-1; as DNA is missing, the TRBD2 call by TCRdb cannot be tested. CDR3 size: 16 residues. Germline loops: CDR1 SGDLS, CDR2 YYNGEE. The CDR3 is CASSVGSGGPYNEQFF.

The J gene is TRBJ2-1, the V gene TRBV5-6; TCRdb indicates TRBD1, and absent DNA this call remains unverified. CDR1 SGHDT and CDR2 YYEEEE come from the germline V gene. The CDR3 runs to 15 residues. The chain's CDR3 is CASSLPGQGHNEQFF. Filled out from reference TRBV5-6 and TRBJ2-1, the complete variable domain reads DAGVTQSPTHLIKTRGQQVTLRCSPKSGHDTVSWYQQALGQGPQFIFQYYEEEERQRGNFPDRFSGHQFPNYSSELNVNALLLGDSALYLCASSLPGQGHNEQFFGPGTRLTVL.

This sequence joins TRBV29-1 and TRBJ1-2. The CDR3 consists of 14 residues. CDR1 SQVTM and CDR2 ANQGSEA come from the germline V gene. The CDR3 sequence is CSVEDPRVSYGYTF.

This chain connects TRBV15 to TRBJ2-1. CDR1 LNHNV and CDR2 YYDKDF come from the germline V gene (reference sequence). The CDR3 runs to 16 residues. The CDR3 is CATSRDIAGGVNEQFF.

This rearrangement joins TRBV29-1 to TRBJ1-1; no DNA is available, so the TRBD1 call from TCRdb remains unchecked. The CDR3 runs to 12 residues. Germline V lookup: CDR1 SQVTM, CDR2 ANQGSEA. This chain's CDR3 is CSVEGRQAEAFF.

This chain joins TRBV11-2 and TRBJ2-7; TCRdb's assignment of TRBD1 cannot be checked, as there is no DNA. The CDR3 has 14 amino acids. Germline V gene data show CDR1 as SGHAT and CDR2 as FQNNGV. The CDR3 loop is CASGTGTVTYEQYF.

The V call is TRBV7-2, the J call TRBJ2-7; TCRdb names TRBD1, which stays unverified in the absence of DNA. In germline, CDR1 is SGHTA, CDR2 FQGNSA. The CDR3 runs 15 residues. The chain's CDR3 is CASSLGPGGIYEQYF.